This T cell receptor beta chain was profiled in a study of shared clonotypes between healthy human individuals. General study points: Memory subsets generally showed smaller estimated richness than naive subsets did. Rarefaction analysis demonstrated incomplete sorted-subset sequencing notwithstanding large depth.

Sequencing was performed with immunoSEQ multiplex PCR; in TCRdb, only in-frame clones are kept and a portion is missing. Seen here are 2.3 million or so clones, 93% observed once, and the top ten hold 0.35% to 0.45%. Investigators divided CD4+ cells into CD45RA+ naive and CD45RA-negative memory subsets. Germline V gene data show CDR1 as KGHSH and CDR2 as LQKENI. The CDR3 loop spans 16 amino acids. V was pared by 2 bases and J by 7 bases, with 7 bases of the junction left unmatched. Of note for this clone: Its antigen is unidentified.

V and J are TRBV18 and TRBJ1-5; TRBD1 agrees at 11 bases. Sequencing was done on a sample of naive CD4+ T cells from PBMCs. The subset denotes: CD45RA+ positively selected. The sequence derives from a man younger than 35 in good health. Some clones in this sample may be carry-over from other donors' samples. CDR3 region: CASSPGTGGTGQPQHF. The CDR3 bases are TGTGCCAGCTCACCAGGGACAGGGGGAACGGGACAGCCCCAGCATTTT.